This T cell receptor beta chain was retrieved from a study of blood T cell repertoires in COVID-19. Study-level background: Some COVID-19 samples were acute and others convalescent; all came from the United States, Italy and Spain.

Study processing details: Reference gene primer amplification gave nucleated cell count estimates. Generated by immunoSEQ multiplex PCR, the TCRdb table keeps only in-frame clones and is missing some. V and J calls plus clone size are reproduced from that table; the DNA served to infer D and trimming. Of 130,000 to 150,000 clones in the sample, 88% were seen once. Germline CDR1 and CDR2: SQVTM and ANQGSEA. The CDR3 is 13 amino acids. Trimming cost V 6 bases and J 0 bases, with 9 bases left between them. The chain is built from TRBV29-1 and TRBJ1-3; D uncertain. This TCR came from a man in his 70s with acute or convalescent COVID-19. Sequenced input: peripheral blood. Here the CDR3 reads CSVIQNSGNTIYF. The CDR3 bases are TGCAGCGTCATACAGAACTCTGGAAACACCATATATTTT.